Below, 23 T cell receptor beta chains from the same sample are listed, as sequenced in a study of shared clonotypes between healthy human individuals. Profiling relied on immunoSEQ multiplex PCR, and the TCRdb table lists in-frame clones only, not all of them. The repertoire consists of 1.6 million or so clones, with roughly 97% occurring once and the leading ten covering roughly 1.2%. The sequenced sample was naive CD4+ T cells sorted from blood. Indicated subset: CD45RA+ positively selected. These receptors were taken from a man aged 30 to 45 in good health.

This clone was picked up one time. V usage is TRBV28 and J usage is TRBJ1-4; 8 nucleotides match TRBD1. The germline CDR1 and CDR2 sequences are MDHEN and SYDVKM. The V and J ends lost 5 bases and 5 bases, in that order; junction bases with no gene match: 4. The CDR3 covers 14 residues. CDR3 DNA sequence: TGTGCCAGCAGTCCCCGGACAGGGAATGAAAAACTGTTTTTT. Translating gives CASSPRTGNEKLFF.

V usage is TRBV5-4 and J usage is TRBJ1-1; tentative D call: TRBD1 (5 bases). The CDR3 sequence is 15 residues long. Trimming stripped 2 bases from V and 0 bases from J, with 11 bases between. Looked up from germline, CDR1 is SGHNT and CDR2 is YYREEE (reference sequence). In DNA form, the CDR3 reads TGTGCCAGCAGCTTTGGGGGTTCGGTGAACACTGAAGCTTTCTTT. Protein product: CASSFGGSVNTEAFF. Full variable domain (missing parts from reference TRBV5-4 and TRBJ1-1): ETGVTQSPTHLIKTRGQQVTLRCSSQSGHNTVSWYQQALGQGPQFIFQYYREEENGRGNFPPRFSGLQFPNYSSELNVNALELDDSALYLCASSFGGSVNTEAFFGQGTRLTVV.

In its sample, this clone was seen once. The V call is TRBV7-9, the J call TRBJ2-3; 7 bases are shared with TRBD2. Per the germline V gene, CDR1 is SEHNR and CDR2 is FQNEAQ (reference sequence). CDR3 length equals 15 residues. V dropped 0 bases and J dropped 4; count of bases not matched to a gene: 4. The CDR3, as DNA: TGTGCCAGCAGCTTAGCGGGAGGGCAATCAGATACGCAGTATTTT. It specifies CASSLAGGQSDTQYF.

The V call is TRBV10-3, the J call TRBJ1-1, with D hard to call. V lost 8 bases, J lost 8 bases, and 12 bases lay in between. The germline gives CDR1 ENHRY, CDR2 SYGVKD. The CDR3 is 11 residues long. The CDR3 coding sequence is TGTGCCATCTCCCCGGGCAGAGAAGCTTTCTTT. It encodes CAISPGREAFF.

The table lists this clone with a few counts. The chain couples TRBV5-8 to TRBJ2-1; TRBD2 agrees at 9 bases. V shed 2 bases and J 8 bases; nucleotides not matched to a gene: 8. CDR3 size: 15 residues. The germline CDR1 and CDR2 sequences are SGHTS and YDEGEE. The CDR3 nucleotides read TGTGCCAGCAGCTTCAGCCTAGCGGGAATGCATGAGCAGTTCTTC. Protein sequence: CASSFSLAGMHEQFF.

The J gene is TRBJ1-1, the V gene TRBV20-1, with unresolved D. Trimming removed 5 bases at V and 7 bases at J, with 11 bases between. This CDR3 is built from 11 residues. Germline loops: CDR1 DFQATT, CDR2 SNEGSKA (reference sequence). CDR3 DNA sequence: TGCAGTGCTGAGAGGGAATTTGAAGCTTTCTTT. Its protein product is CSAEREFEAFF.

This clone showed up just once. V gene TRBV4-1 combines with J gene TRBJ2-2, with D uncertain. CDR3 length equals 17 residues. The germline V and J ends were trimmed by 0 bases and 4 bases, with 15 bases remaining between them. Germline-derived CDR1 and CDR2 are MGHRA and YSYEKL. CDR3 loop: CASSQEKMRLSTGELFF. DNA of the CDR3: TGCGCCAGCAGCCAAGAAAAGATGCGCTTGAGCACCGGGGAGCTGTTTTTT.

J is TRBJ2-3 and V is TRBV6-5, with 7 bases identical to TRBD1. Germline-derived CDR1 and CDR2 are MNHEY and SVGAGI. Trimming removed 4 bases from V and 2 bases from J; junction bases left unmatched: 6. The length of the CDR3 is 15 residues. CDR3 DNA sequence: TGTGCCAGCAGTTCAGGGGGAGCGGTCACAGATACGCAGTATTTT. Its translation: CASSSGGAVTDTQYF.

This rearrangement joins TRBV27 to TRBJ2-1; D call uncertain. Germline lookup yields CDR1 MNHEY and CDR2 SMNVEV (reference sequence). The V and J ends lost 7 bases and 0 bases respectively, with 4 bases between them. This CDR3 is built from 12 residues. CDR3 amino acids: CASTSSYNEQFF. CDR3 DNA: TGTGCCAGCACGAGCTCCTACAATGAGCAGTTCTTC.

This rearrangement joins TRBV2 to TRBJ1-5, with D perhaps matching TRBD1 (5 bases). The V end was cut by 3 bases, the J end by 1 base, with 10 bases between. The germline V gene has CDR1 SNHLY and CDR2 FYNNEI. The CDR3 has 15 amino acids. CDR3 amino acids: CASSERQLSNQPQHF. The CDR3 DNA follows: TGTGCCAGCAGTGAGCGACAGTTGAGCAATCAGCCCCAGCATTTT.

This clone was picked up one time. In nucleotides, the CDR3 is TGTGCCAGCACCAGGACTAGCGAAGAGACCCAGTACTTC. Its protein is CASTRTSEETQYF. This chain connects TRBV9 to TRBJ2-5; 9 bases are a match to TRBD2. Unmatched junction bases numbered 3, after V lost 6 bases and J lost 3 bases. This CDR3 has 13 amino acids. Germline V CDR1 and CDR2: SGDLS, YYNGEE.

The chain links TRBV7-9 to TRBJ1-3; D perhaps matches TRBD1 (5 bases). With 4 bases removed from V and 4 bases from J, the gap between germline ends came to 20 bases. From germline, CDR1 is SEHNR and CDR2 FQNEAQ (reference sequence). This CDR3 region has 17 residues. The CDR3 DNA is TGTGCCAGCAGCTGGGGGGAGAGGCAGACAAAAGGAAACACCATATATTTT. It codes for CASSWGERQTKGNTIYF.

The rearrangement joins TRBV28 to TRBJ2-7; 9 bases are shared with TRBD2. There are 14 residues in the CDR3. Germline V gene sequence: CDR1 MDHEN, CDR2 SYDVKM. Unmatched junction bases numbered 6, after V lost 5 bases and J lost 4 bases. CDR3 sequence: CASSGLAGYYEQYF. CDR3 bases: TGTGCCAGCAGTGGCCTAGCGGGATATTACGAGCAGTACTTC.

The rearrangement joins TRBV6-5 to TRBJ1-1; no clear D gene. The V gene lost 8 bases and the J gene lost 4 bases, with 17 bases spanning the gap. Germline assignment: CDR1 MNHEY and CDR2 SVGAGI. The CDR3 is made up of 14 amino acids. The DNA of the CDR3 is TGTGCCAGCTCTCGAACCCGGACCGGCACTGAAGCTTTCTTT. Translating gives CASSRTRTGTEAFF.

Notes on this clone: The sample contains more than one DNA sequence encoding this CDR3. V usage is TRBV30 and J usage is TRBJ2-5; the D is unclear. The CDR3 is 11 residues long. V shed 2 bases and J shed 4 bases, with 5 bases lying between them. Germline CDR1 is GTSNPN and CDR2 is SVGIG (reference sequence). CDR3 in DNA: TGTGCCTGGAGTTCCCTAGAGACCCAGTACTTC. It yields the protein CAWSSLETQYF. Full variable domain (missing parts from reference TRBV30 and TRBJ2-5): SQTIHQWPATLVQPVGSPLSLECTVEGTSNPNLYWYRQAAGRGLQLLFYSVGIGQISSEVPQNLSASRPQDRQFILSSKKLLLSDSGFYLCAWSSLETQYFGPGTRLLVL.

CDR3 region: CASSLVAGTYEQYF. The CDR3 DNA follows: TGTGCCAGCAGTCTTGTAGCGGGGACCTACGAGCAGTACTTC. The V gene is TRBV7-6, the J gene TRBJ2-7; TRBD2 matches 8 bases. CDR3 length: 14 amino acids. Germline lookup yields CDR1 SGHVS and CDR2 FNYEAQ. Trimming took 6 bases from V and 2 from J; bases not matched to a gene: 6.

Points on this clone: This sample includes further DNA sequences coding for the same CDR3. The rearrangement uses TRBV6-1 and TRBJ1-5, with a possible D match to TRBD1 (5 bases). Trimming removed 0 bases at V and 1 base at J, with 7 bases between. The CDR3 extends over 15 amino acids. Germline lookup yields CDR1 MNHNS and CDR2 SASEGT. The CDR3 DNA sequence: TGTGCCAGCAGTGAAGCTAGGGGAAGCAATCAGCCCCAGCATTTT. Protein: CASSEARGSNQPQHF.

V and J are TRBV15 and TRBJ1-5; D call uncertain. CDR1 and CDR2 (germline): LNHNV, YYDKDF (reference sequence). The CDR3 is 16 amino acids. V gave up 0 bases and J gave up 0 bases, with 9 bases separating them. CDR3 DNA sequence: TGTGCCACCAGCAGAGATACCAGTTATAGCAATCAGCCCCAGCATTTT. It translates to CATSRDTSYSNQPQHF.

The V and J genes are TRBV7-9 and TRBJ1-1; D call uncertain. The CDR3 runs to 13 residues. Per germline, CDR1 SEHNR and CDR2 FQNEAQ (reference sequence). V gave up 11 bases and J gave up 0 bases, with 13 bases separating them. The DNA of the CDR3 is TGTGCCCGCCCACGGACGATGAACACTGAAGCTTTCTTT. As protein: CARPRTMNTEAFF.

V and J are TRBV6-1 and TRBJ2-4; weak D call: TRBD2 (5 bases). Per germline, CDR1 MNHNS and CDR2 SASEGT. V dropped 1 base and J dropped 9 bases, with 10 bases sitting between them. CDR3 length: 13 residues. The CDR3 region is CASSEGTVLIQYF. CDR3 bases: TGTGCCAGCAGTGAAGGGACTGTCCTCATTCAGTACTTC.

The chain recombines TRBV5-4 with TRBJ1-2; 7 nucleotides agree with TRBD1. V lost 5 bases, J lost 2 bases, and 6 bases stayed unmatched. The CDR3 contains 14 residues. Germline V lookup: CDR1 SGHNT, CDR2 YYREEE (reference sequence). The chain's CDR3 is CASSLDRENYGYTF. The CDR3 DNA reads TGTGCCAGCAGTTTAGACAGGGAAAACTATGGCTACACCTTC.

J is TRBJ1-4 and V is TRBV7-2; 8 nucleotides line up with TRBD1. Germline CDR1 SGHTA, CDR2 FQGNSA. The CDR3 extends over 16 amino acids. The ends lost 2 bases at V and 10 bases at J; junction bases unmatched: 12. The CDR3 nucleotides are TGTGCCAGCAGCTTACCGGGACAGGAGCGAGGTGGAAAACTGTTTTTT. It is translated as CASSLPGQERGGKLFF.

The V call is TRBV28, the J call TRBJ2-1, with 11 nucleotides matching TRBD2. V dropped 5 bases and J dropped 5; count of bases not matched to a gene: 5. This CDR3 spans 15 amino acids. The germline V gene has CDR1 MDHEN and CDR2 SYDVKM. CDR3 amino acids: CASSILAGENNEQFF. The CDR3 DNA reads as TGTGCCAGCAGTATACTAGCGGGAGAGAACAATGAGCAGTTCTTC.